This TCR beta chain emerged from a study of T cells in Graves' hyperthyroidism and ophthalmopathy. General study findings and limits: A 13 V-J model separated ophthalmopathy from stable hyperthyroidism.

The CDR3 is 13 amino acids. The V end lost 3 bases, the J end lost 5 bases, and 10 bases lay between the germline ends. From germline, CDR1 is KGHSH and CDR2 LQKENI. Amplified TCR beta CDR3 regions came from RNA transcripts. The TCR CDR3 was amplified in a first-round RT-PCR using the HTBI primer set. Each CDR3 protein gets one entry after TCRdb re-called the multiplex PCR reads with MiXCR. The sample consists of hundreds of thousands of distinct CDR3 sequences, around 20% of them appearing once. Many counts were recorded for this clonotype. Its antigen is still unknown. This TCR derives from a man between 40 and 49 years old with Graves' ophthalmopathy. The gene calls are TRBV18 and TRBJ1-1, with D hard to call. The specimen was blood. CDR3 in DNA: TGTGCCAGCTCACCGCCGCCAGGTACTGAAGCTTTCTTT. Its protein product is CASSPPPGTEAFF.